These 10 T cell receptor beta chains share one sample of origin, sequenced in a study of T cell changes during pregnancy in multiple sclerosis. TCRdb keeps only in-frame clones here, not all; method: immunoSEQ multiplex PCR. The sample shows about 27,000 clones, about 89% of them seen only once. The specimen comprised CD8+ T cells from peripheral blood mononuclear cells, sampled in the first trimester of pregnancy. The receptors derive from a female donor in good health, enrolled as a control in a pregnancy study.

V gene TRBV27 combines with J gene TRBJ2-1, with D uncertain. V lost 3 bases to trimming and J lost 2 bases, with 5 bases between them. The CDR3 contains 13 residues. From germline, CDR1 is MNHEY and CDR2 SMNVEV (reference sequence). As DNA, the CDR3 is TGTGCCAGCAGTTTCAACACCTACAATGAGCAGTTCTTC. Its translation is CASSFNTYNEQFF.

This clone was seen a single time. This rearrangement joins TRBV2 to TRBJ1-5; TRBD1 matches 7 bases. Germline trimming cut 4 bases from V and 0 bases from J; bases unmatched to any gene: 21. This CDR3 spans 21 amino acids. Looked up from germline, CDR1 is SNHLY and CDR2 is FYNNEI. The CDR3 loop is CASSGRDKRTGRPYSNQPQHF. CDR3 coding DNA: TGTGCCAGCAGTGGAAGAGACAAACGGACAGGCCGACCTTATAGCAATCAGCCCCAGCATTTT. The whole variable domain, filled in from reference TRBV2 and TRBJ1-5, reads EPEVTQTPSHQVTQMGQEVILRCVPISNHLYFYWYRQILGQKVEFLVSFYNNEISEKSEIFDDQFSVERPDGSNFTLKIRSTKLEDSAMYFCASSGRDKRTGRPYSNQPQHFGDGTRLSIL.

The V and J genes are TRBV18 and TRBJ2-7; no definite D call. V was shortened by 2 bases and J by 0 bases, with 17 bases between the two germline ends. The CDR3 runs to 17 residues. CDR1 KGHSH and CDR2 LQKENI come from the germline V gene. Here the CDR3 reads CASSPSWLEVNSYEQYF. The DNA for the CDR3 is TGTGCCAGCTCACCAAGTTGGTTAGAGGTTAACTCCTACGAGCAGTACTTC.

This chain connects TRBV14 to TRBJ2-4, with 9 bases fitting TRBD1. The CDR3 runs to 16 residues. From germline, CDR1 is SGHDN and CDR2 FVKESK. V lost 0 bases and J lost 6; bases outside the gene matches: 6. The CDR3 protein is CASSQDFATGGNIQYF. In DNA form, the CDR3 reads TGTGCCAGCAGCCAAGACTTCGCGACAGGGGGAAACATTCAGTACTTC.

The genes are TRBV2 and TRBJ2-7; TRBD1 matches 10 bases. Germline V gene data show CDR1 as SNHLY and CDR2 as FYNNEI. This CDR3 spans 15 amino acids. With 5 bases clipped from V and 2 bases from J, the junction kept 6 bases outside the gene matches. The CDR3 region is CASSTRQGATYEQYF. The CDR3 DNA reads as TGTGCCAGCAGTACTCGACAGGGGGCGACCTACGAGCAGTACTTC.

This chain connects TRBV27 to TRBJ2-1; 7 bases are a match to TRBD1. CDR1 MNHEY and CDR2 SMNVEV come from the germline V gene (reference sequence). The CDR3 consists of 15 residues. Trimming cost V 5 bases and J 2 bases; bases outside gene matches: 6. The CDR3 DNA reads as TGTGCCAGCAGTGCCCGACAGGGTGCCTACAATGAGCAGTTCTTC. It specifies CASSARQGAYNEQFF.

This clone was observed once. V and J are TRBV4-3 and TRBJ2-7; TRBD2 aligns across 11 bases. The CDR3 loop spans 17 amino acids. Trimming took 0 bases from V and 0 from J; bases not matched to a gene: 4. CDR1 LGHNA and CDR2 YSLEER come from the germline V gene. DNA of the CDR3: TGCGCCAGCAGCCAAGACGGACTAGCGGGCCACTCCTACGAGCAGTACTTC. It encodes CASSQDGLAGHSYEQYF.

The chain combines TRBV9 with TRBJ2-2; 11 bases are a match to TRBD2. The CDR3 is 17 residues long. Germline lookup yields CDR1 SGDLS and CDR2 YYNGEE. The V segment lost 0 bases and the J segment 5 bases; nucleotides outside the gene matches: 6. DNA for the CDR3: TGTGCCAGCAGCGTAGAACTAGCGGGAGTACGGACCGGGGAGCTGTTTTTT. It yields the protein CASSVELAGVRTGELFF.

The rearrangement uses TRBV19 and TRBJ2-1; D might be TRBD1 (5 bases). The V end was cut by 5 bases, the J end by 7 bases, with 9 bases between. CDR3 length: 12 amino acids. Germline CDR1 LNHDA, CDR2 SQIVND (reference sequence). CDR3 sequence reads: CASSLTDNEQFF. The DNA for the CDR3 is TGTGCCAGTAGTCTGACAGATAATGAGCAGTTCTTC.

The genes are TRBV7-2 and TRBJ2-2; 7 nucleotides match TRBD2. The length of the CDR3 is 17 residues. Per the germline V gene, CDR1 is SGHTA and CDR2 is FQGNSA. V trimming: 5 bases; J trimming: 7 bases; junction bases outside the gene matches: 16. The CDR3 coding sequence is TGTGCCAGCAGCCGAGAGGCGGGAGTAGTTTTTGGCGGGGAGCTGTTTTTT. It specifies CASSREAGVVFGGELFF.